This is a list of T cell receptor beta chains from one sample in a study of T-cell reconstitution after alpha-beta-depleted transplantation in children. TCRdb itself ran the PCR reads through MiXCR, one entry per CDR3 protein. Among 600,000 to 700,000 distinct CDR3 sequences, about 15% were seen once, and the ten largest hold approximately 1%. The sample consisted of PBMCs from the stem cell graft donor, taken from the stem cell graft. The receptors originated from a human donor who donated a stem cell graft to a child with acute myeloid leukemia. Both conserved end residues are part of each CDR3. The order of the fields is V gene, D gene, J gene, clone size, CDR3 protein, CDR3 DNA. D genes are given only for firm matches. Size values are once, few and many counts, or a class for expanded clones, and some rows have none.

>TRBV29-1|TRBD1|TRBJ2-5|many
CSVETGQGVGETQYF
TGCAGCGTTGAAACAGGACAGGGGGTAGGAGAGACCCAGTACTTC
>TRBV15|.|TRBJ2-1|many
CATSRDRLIAGTYNEQFF
TGTGCCACCAGCAGAGATCGCCTAATTGCGGGGACTTACAATGAGCAGTTCTTC
>TRBV12-3/TRBV12-4|TRBD1|TRBJ1-2|many
CASRPQQGGNGYTF
TGTGCCAGCAGACCGCAACAGGGGGGGAATGGCTACACCTTC
>TRBV27|.|TRBJ1-4|.
CASSLSGVPATNEKLFF
TGTGCCAGCAGTTTATCCGGGGTTCCGGCGACTAATGAAAAACTGTTTTTT
>TRBV6-5|TRBD1|TRBJ2-5|.
CASSYSGGQGETQYF
TGTGCCAGCAGTTACTCAGGGGGACAGGGGGAGACCCAGTACTTC
>TRBV2|.|TRBJ2-7|.
CASSARGNEQYF
TGTGCCAGCAGTGCTCGTGGGAACGAGCAGTACTTC
>TRBV15|.|TRBJ2-2|few
CAALTSKGLSNGELFF
TGTGCCGCGTTAACCAGTAAAGGCCTAAGTAACGGGGAGCTGTTTTTT
>TRBV20-1|.|TRBJ1-5|many
CSAPVSQGNQPQHF
TGCAGTGCTCCCGTTTCACAGGGCAATCAGCCCCAGCATTTT
>TRBV5-1|.|TRBJ2-1|.
CASSVTLDEQFF
TGCGCCAGCAGCGTGACACTCGATGAGCAGTTCTTC
>TRBV5-4|TRBD2|TRBJ2-5|.
CASSRRDLLAGGGETQYF
TGTGCCAGCAGCAGAAGGGATTTACTAGCGGGTGGGGGAGAGACCCAGTACTTC
>TRBV6-1|.|TRBJ2-6|many
CASREMGLRSSGANVLTF
TGTGCCAGCCGCGAGATGGGACTGAGAAGCTCTGGGGCCAACGTCCTGACTTTC
>TRBV18|TRBD1|TRBJ1-1|few
CASSPPGQGTTEAFF
TGTGCCAGCTCACCTCCGGGACAGGGTACCACTGAAGCTTTCTTT
>TRBV20-1|TRBD1|TRBJ2-1|many
CSATNRGAALIDNEQFF
TGCAGTGCTACAAACAGGGGGGCCGCCCTAATAGACAATGAGCAGTTCTTC
>TRBV6-6|.|TRBJ1-2|.
CASLGPGGYGYTF
TGTGCCAGCCTTGGACCTGGTGGCTATGGCTACACCTTC
>TRBV28|.|TRBJ2-4|.
CASRTQGFAKNIQYF
TGTGCCAGCAGGACACAGGGTTTTGCCAAAAACATTCAGTACTTC
>TRBV9|.|TRBJ2-7|many
CASSGSPASPYEQYF
TGTGCCAGCAGCGGAAGTCCTGCGTCCCCATACGAGCAGTACTTC
>TRBV28|.|TRBJ2-3|.
CASSLNFRTDTQYF
TGTGCCAGCAGTTTAAATTTCCGCACAGATACGCAGTATTTT
>TRBV9|.|TRBJ1-5|many
CASSVGRDQPQHF
TGTGCCAGCAGCGTAGGAAGGGATCAGCCCCAGCATTTT
>TRBV29-1|TRBD1|TRBJ2-3|many
CSLEDRGRTDTQYF
TGCAGCCTCGAGGACAGGGGGCGAACAGATACGCAGTATTTT
>TRBV20-1|TRBD2|TRBJ2-7|.
CSATTGREQYF
TGCAGTGCTACAACCGGGAGGGAGCAGTACTTC
>TRBV7-2|TRBD1|TRBJ2-7|many
CASAGTGSLEQYF
TGTGCCAGCGCCGGGACAGGGAGCCTCGAGCAGTACTTC